The clone carrying this T cell receptor beta chain has more than one count but fewer than ten. Its antigen is not known. Amplification used 60 Vbeta primers and 13 Jbeta primers. Study processing details: Among the unique TCR beta chains that a later analysis counted, about 81 million in all, approximately 12 million were shared. Assay: immunoSEQ multiplex PCR; the TCRdb copy retains only in-frame clones and omits some. V and J calls and clone size are as listed in that table; D and trimming were resolved from the DNA. The table has about 130,000 clones, approximately 70% seen once; the top ten hold over 2%. The data were obtained in a study of cytomegalovirus exposure and HLA in healthy donors. Study information: Of the donors genotyped, about 390 in all, around 76% fell in the Caucasian-associated ancestry cluster. General observations from the study: Several of the most significant clusters appeared, in a later analysis, to be linked to common viral pathogens.

The source material was PBMCs. The TCR comes from a woman aged 60-75 years in good health and CMV-seropositive.

CDR3 DNA: TGTGCCAGCAGCTTCGGGACTAGAACCGGGGAGCTGTTTTTT. Translating gives CASSFGTRTGELFF. The V gene is TRBV7-2, the J gene TRBJ2-2; 8 positions match TRBD2. CDR3 length: 14 amino acids. In germline, CDR1 is SGHTA, CDR2 FQGNSA. V lost 3 bases, J lost 5 bases, and 2 bases stayed unmatched. The full variable domain, its missing parts supplied by reference TRBV7-2 and TRBJ2-2, is GAGVSQSPSNKVTEKGKDVELRCDPISGHTALYWYRQSLGQGLEFLIYFQGNSAPDKSGLPSDRFSAERTGGSVSTLTIQRTQQEDSAVYLCASSFGTRTGELFFGEGSRLTVL.